The rows below give T cell receptor beta chains drawn from one sample of a study of blood T cell repertoires in COVID-19. The data were produced by immunoSEQ multiplex PCR, yet TCRdb's version contains in-frame clones alone and is incomplete. The sample has 90,000 to 120,000 clones, about 90% seen once; the top ten hold 2% to 3%. Sequenced sample: peripheral blood. These TCRs come from a human donor in a cohort sampled during active COVID-19. The CDR3 runs from the conserved cysteine through the conserved F or W. Each record gives: D gene, CDR3 length, clone size, J gene, V gene, CDR3 DNA, CDR3 protein. A D gene is named only where the DNA matches it firmly. The size of a clone is reported for some rows only, either as once, few or many, or as a class for expanded clones.

d_gene: TRBD1; len: 14; abundance: -; j_gene: TRBJ1-2; v_gene: TRBV5-1; CDR3nt: TGCGCCAGCACCCCCGGGACAGGGAACTATGGCTACACCTTC; CDR3aa: CASTPGTGNYGYTF
d_gene: TRBD1; len: 13; abundance: -; j_gene: TRBJ2-7; v_gene: TRBV25-1; CDR3nt: TGTGCCAGCAGCCAGACAGGGGGAGACGAGCAGTACTTC; CDR3aa: CASSQTGGDEQYF
d_gene: -; len: 13; abundance: -; j_gene: TRBJ1-2; v_gene: TRBV12-3/TRBV12-4; CDR3nt: TGTGCCAGCACCCTACCAGGGTTGGAGGGCTACACCTTC; CDR3aa: CASTLPGLEGYTF
d_gene: -; len: 14; abundance: -; j_gene: TRBJ1-4; v_gene: TRBV28; CDR3nt: TGTGCCAGCACCGACGTGAAGGGAGAGGAAAAACTGTTTTTT; CDR3aa: CASTDVKGEEKLFF
d_gene: -; len: 13; abundance: -; j_gene: TRBJ2-4; v_gene: TRBV15; CDR3nt: TGTGCCACCAGCAGAGATGTTGGCAACATTCAGTACTTC; CDR3aa: CATSRDVGNIQYF
d_gene: TRBD2; len: 17; abundance: -; j_gene: TRBJ2-3; v_gene: TRBV3-1/TRBV3-2; CDR3nt: TGTGCCAGCAGCCAAGAAGGCAGCGGGGGGGCCTCAGATACGCAGTATTTT; CDR3aa: CASSQEGSGGASDTQYF
d_gene: TRBD2; len: 12; abundance: -; j_gene: TRBJ2-7; v_gene: TRBV11-2; CDR3nt: TGTGCCAGTCTAGCGGGGGGCGACGAGCAGTACTTC; CDR3aa: CASLAGGDEQYF
d_gene: -; len: 15; abundance: -; j_gene: TRBJ1-1; v_gene: TRBV19; CDR3nt: TGTGCCAGTAGTATAGGAGGAGGAGGAAACACTGAAGCTTTCTTT; CDR3aa: CASSIGGGGNTEAFF
d_gene: -; len: 12; abundance: -; j_gene: TRBJ2-2; v_gene: TRBV2; CDR3nt: TGTGCCAGCAGTGCCTACACCGGGGAGCTGTTTTTT; CDR3aa: CASSAYTGELFF
d_gene: -; len: 15; abundance: -; j_gene: TRBJ1-1; v_gene: TRBV7-9; CDR3nt: TGTGCCAGCAGCTTAGCGATGGACAGGAACACTGAAGCTTTCTTT; CDR3aa: CASSLAMDRNTEAFF
d_gene: -; len: 13; abundance: once; j_gene: TRBJ1-2; v_gene: TRBV5-1; CDR3nt: TGCGCCAGCAGCATCCAGATAAACTATGGCTACACCTTC; CDR3aa: CASSIQINYGYTF
d_gene: TRBD2; len: 16; abundance: -; j_gene: TRBJ2-1; v_gene: TRBV11-2; CDR3nt: TGTGCCAGCAGCCCTAGGGGCCCGGGGACTATCAATGAGCAGTTCTTC; CDR3aa: CASSPRGPGTINEQFF
d_gene: -; len: 16; abundance: -; j_gene: TRBJ2-7; v_gene: TRBV7-2; CDR3nt: TGTGCCAGCAGCCCCGGAATCCAGGGGAGCTCCTACGAGCAGTACTTC; CDR3aa: CASSPGIQGSSYEQYF
d_gene: TRBD1; len: 15; abundance: -; j_gene: TRBJ1-2; v_gene: TRBV19; CDR3nt: TGTGCCAGTAGTATATCAGGGGGATACAGCTATGGCTACACCTTC; CDR3aa: CASSISGGYSYGYTF
d_gene: -; len: 15; abundance: few; j_gene: TRBJ2-7; v_gene: TRBV9; CDR3nt: TGTGCCAGCAGCGTAGGTGGCAGATCCTCCTACGAGCAGTACTTC; CDR3aa: CASSVGGRSSYEQYF
d_gene: -; len: 16; abundance: -; j_gene: TRBJ1-1; v_gene: TRBV7-9; CDR3nt: TGTGCCAGCAGCTTCGACGGGGGGCGAAGGAACACTGAAGCTTTCTTT; CDR3aa: CASSFDGGRRNTEAFF
d_gene: -; len: 12; abundance: -; j_gene: TRBJ1-2; v_gene: TRBV6-6; CDR3nt: TGTGCCAGCAGTTACGGGGGCTGGGGCTACACCTTC; CDR3aa: CASSYGGWGYTF
d_gene: TRBD1; len: 13; abundance: -; j_gene: TRBJ1-1; v_gene: TRBV29-1; CDR3nt: TGCAGCGTTAACAGGGGGCAGGGCACTGAAGCTTTCTTT; CDR3aa: CSVNRGQGTEAFF
d_gene: -; len: 14; abundance: -; j_gene: TRBJ2-7; v_gene: TRBV7-9; CDR3nt: TGTGCCAGCAGCCCCCGGGGTGGGTCCTACGAGCAGTACTTC; CDR3aa: CASSPRGGSYEQYF
d_gene: TRBD1; len: 15; abundance: once; j_gene: TRBJ2-2; v_gene: TRBV6-5; CDR3nt: TGTGCCAGCAGGGGACAGGGGATCAACACCGGGGAGCTGTTTTTT; CDR3aa: CASRGQGINTGELFF